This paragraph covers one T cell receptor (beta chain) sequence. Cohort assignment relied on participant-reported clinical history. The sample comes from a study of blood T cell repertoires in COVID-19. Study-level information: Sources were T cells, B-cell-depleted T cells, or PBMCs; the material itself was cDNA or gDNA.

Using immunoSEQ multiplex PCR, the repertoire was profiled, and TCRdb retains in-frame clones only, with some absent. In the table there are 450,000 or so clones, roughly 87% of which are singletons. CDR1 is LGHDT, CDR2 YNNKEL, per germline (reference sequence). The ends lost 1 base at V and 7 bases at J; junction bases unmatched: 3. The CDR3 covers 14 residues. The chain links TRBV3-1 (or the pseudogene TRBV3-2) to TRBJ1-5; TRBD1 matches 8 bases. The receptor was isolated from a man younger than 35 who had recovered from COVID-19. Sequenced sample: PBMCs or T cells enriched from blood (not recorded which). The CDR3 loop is CASSQVTGGQPQHF. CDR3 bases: TGTGCCAGCAGCCAAGTAACAGGGGGGCAGCCCCAGCATTTT.